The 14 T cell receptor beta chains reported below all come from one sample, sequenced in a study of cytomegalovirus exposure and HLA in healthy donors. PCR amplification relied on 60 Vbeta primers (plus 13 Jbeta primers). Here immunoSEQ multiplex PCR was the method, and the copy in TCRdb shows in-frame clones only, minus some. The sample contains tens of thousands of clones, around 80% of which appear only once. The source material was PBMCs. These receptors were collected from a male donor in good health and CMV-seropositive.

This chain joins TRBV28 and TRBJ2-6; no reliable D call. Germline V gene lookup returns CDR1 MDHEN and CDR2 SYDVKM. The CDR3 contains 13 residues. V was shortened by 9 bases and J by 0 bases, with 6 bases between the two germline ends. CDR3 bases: TGTGCCAGTAGCAGCTCTGGGGCCAACGTCCTGACTTTC. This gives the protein CASSSSGANVLTF.

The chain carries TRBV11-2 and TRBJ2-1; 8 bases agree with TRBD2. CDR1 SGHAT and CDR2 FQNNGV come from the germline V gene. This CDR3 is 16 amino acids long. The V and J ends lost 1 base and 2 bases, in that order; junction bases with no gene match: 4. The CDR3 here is CASSLAAGVTYNEQFF. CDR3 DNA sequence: TGTGCCAGCAGCTTAGCAGCGGGAGTAACCTACAATGAGCAGTTCTTC.

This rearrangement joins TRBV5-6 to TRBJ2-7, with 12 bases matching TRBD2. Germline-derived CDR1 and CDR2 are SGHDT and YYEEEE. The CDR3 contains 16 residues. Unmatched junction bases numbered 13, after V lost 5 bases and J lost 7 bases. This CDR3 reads CASSSSSTSGGGEQYF. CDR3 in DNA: TGTGCCAGCAGTTCTTCTTCGACTAGCGGGGGCGGTGAGCAGTACTTC.

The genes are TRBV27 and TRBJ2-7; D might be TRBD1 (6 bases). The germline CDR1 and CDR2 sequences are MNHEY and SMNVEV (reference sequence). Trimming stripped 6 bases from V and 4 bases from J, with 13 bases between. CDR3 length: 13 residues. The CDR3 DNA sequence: TGTGCCAGCAGGCCGACAGGAGATTACGAGCAGTACTTC. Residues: CASRPTGDYEQYF.

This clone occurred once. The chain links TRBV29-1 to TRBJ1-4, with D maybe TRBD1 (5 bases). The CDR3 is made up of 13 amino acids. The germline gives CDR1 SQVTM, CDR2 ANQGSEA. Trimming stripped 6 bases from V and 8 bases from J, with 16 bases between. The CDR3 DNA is TGCAGCGTCAGGGCCGCGGGATGGGAAAAACTGTTTTTT. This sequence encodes CSVRAAGWEKLFF.

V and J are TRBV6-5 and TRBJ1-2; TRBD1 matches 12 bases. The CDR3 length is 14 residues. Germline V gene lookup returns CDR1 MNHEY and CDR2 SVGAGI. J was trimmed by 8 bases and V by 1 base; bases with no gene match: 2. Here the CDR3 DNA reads TGTGCCAGCAGTTACTACGGGACAGGGGGCGGCTACACCTTC. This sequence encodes CASSYYGTGGGYTF.

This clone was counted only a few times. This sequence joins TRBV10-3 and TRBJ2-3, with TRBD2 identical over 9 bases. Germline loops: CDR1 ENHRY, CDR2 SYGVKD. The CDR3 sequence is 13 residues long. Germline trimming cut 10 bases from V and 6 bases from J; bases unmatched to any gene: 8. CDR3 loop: CATDSGGMDTQYF. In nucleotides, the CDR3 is TGTGCCACCGATAGCGGGGGCATGGATACGCAGTATTTT.

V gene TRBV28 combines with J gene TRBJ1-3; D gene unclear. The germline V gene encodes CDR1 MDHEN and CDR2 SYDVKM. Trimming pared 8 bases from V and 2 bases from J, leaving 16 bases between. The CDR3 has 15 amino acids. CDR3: CASVEAGLAGNTIYF. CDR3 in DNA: TGTGCCAGCGTGGAGGCAGGTTTGGCTGGAAACACCATATATTTT.

CDR3 region: CAWSVLGGAYEQYF. In DNA, the CDR3 is TGTGCCTGGAGTGTACTGGGGGGTGCCTACGAGCAGTACTTC. The V call is TRBV30, the J call TRBJ2-7; possibly TRBD2 for D (6 bases). Germline CDR1 is GTSNPN and CDR2 is SVGIG (reference sequence). Trimming pared 0 bases from V and 2 bases from J, leaving 11 bases between. There are 14 residues in the CDR3.

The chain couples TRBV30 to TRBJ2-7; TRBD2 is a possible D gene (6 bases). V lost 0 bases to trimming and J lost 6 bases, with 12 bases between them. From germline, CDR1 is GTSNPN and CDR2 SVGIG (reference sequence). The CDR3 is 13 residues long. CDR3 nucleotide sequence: TGTGCCTGGAGTGTACTCGGAGGGCCCGAGCAGTACTTC. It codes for CAWSVLGGPEQYF.

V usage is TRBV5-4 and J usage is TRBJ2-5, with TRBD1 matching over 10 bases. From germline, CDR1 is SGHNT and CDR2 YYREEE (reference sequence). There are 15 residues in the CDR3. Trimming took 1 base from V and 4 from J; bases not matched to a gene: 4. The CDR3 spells CASSLMTGGLETQYF. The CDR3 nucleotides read TGTGCCAGCAGCTTGATGACAGGGGGCCTAGAGACCCAGTACTTC.

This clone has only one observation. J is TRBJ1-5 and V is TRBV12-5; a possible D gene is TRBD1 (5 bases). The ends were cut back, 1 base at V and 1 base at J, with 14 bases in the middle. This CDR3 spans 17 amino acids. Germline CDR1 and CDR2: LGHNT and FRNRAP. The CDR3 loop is CASGLDPGLRSNQPQHF. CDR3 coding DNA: TGTGCTAGTGGTTTGGACCCGGGACTGAGAAGCAATCAGCCCCAGCATTTT.

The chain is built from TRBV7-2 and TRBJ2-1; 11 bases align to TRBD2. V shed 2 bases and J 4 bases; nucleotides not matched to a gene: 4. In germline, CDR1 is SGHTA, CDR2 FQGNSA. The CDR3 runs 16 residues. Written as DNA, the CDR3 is TGTGCCAGCAGCTTATTGGGACTAGCGGAGTACAATGAGCAGTTCTTC. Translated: CASSLLGLAEYNEQFF.

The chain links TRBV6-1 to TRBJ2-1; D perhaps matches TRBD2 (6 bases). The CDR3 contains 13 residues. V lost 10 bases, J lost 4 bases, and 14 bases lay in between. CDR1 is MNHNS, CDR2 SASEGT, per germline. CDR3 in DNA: TGTGCCATCTACTACGGGAGATACAATGAGCAGTTCTTC. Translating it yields CAIYYGRYNEQFF.